Listed below are T cell receptor beta chains from one sample, sequenced in a study of cytomegalovirus exposure and HLA in healthy donors. Profiling relied on immunoSEQ multiplex PCR, and the TCRdb table lists in-frame clones only, not all of them. Of around 150,000 clones listed, 88% were seen once; the top ten hold 2.5% to 3.5%. What was sequenced was PBMCs. Receptors originate from a man aged 18 to 30 in good health and CMV-seronegative. CDR3s include the opening cysteine and the closing phenylalanine or tryptophan. D genes are given only for firm matches. Only part of the rows carry a size: once, few, many, or a class if the clone is expanded.

v_call	clone_size	d_call	j_call	cdr3_nt	cdr3_aa
TRBV4-3	-	TRBD2	TRBJ2-2	TGCGCCAGCAGCCAAGGGACTAGCGGGAGGGCCAACGGGGAGCTGTTTTTT	CASSQGTSGRANGELFF
TRBV7-2	-	-	TRBJ2-3	TGTGCCAGCAGCTCGTGGGAGGCACGGACAGATACGCAGTATTTT	CASSSWEARTDTQYF
TRBV30	-	-	TRBJ1-2	TGTGCCTGGAGTGTTCCGATTATAGGCAGGGGACGAAACTATGGCTACACCTTC	CAWSVPIIGRGRNYGYTF
TRBV5-1	-	TRBD2	TRBJ2-5	TGCGCCAGCAGCCCGGGACTAGCGGGAGGAGGAGAAGAGACCCAGTACTTC	CASSPGLAGGGEETQYF
TRBV30	-	TRBD1	TRBJ1-5	TGTGCCTGGGAACGGACAGGATACAATCAGCCCCAGCATTTT	CAWERTGYNQPQHF
TRBV4-1	-	-	TRBJ1-1	TGCGCCAGCAGCCAAGATTCCCCGCGAGGACTAAGGACGTTGGACACTGAAGCTTTCTTT	CASSQDSPRGLRTLDTEAFF
TRBV20-1	-	TRBD2	TRBJ2-7	TGCAGCTTCCGGGGGGGGTCCGAGCAGTACTTC	CSFRGGSEQYF
TRBV7-2	-	TRBD2	TRBJ2-7	TGTGCCAGCAGCCCAGGGACTAGCGGGAGCTACGAGCAGTACTTC	CASSPGTSGSYEQYF
TRBV19	-	TRBD2	TRBJ2-7	TGTGCCAGTAGTATCCGCGGGAGTGCGTTCTACGAGCAGTACTTC	CASSIRGSAFYEQYF
TRBV4-2	-	TRBD2	TRBJ2-3	TGTGCCAGCAGCCAAGCTGGAGGGACTAGCGGAAACTACACAGATACGCAGTATTTT	CASSQAGGTSGNYTDTQYF
TRBV27	-	TRBD2	TRBJ2-7	TGTGCCAGCAGTCTTAGCGGGGCCACCTACGAGCAGTACTTC	CASSLSGATYEQYF
TRBV4-2	once	TRBD2	TRBJ2-5	TGTGCCAGCAGCCAGGACTTAGCGGGGGGGCATGAGACCCAGTACTTC	CASSQDLAGGHETQYF
TRBV29-1	-	-	TRBJ2-1	TGCAGCGTTGGATCTTACAGGGAGTATGAGCAGTTCTTC	CSVGSYREYEQFF
TRBV5-1	-	-	TRBJ1-4	TGCGCCAGCAGAGAAGTTCCCTATAATGAAAAACTGTTTTTT	CASREVPYNEKLFF
TRBV5-1	-	TRBD2	TRBJ2-5	TGCGCCAGCAGCGAGGGACTAGCGGGGGACGTAGAGACCCAGTACTTC	CASSEGLAGDVETQYF
TRBV27	-	-	TRBJ1-5	TGTGCCAGCAGGAAGGACAGCACTAGCAATCAGCCCCAGCATTTT	CASRKDSTSNQPQHF
TRBV5-1	-	-	TRBJ2-3	TGCGCCAGCAGCTCCCAGGGCCTACGAACAGATACGCAGTATTTT	CASSSQGLRTDTQYF
TRBV5-1	-	TRBD2	TRBJ2-7	TGCGCCAGCAGCTTGCTTCCTAGCGGACTCTACGAGCAGTACTTC	CASSLLPSGLYEQYF
TRBV7-9	once	-	TRBJ1-2	TGTGCCAGCAGCCCGCCCGGGGGATCGTACGGCTACACCTTC	CASSPPGGSYGYTF
TRBV2	-	-	TRBJ2-7	TGTGCCAGCAGTGGAGGGGAGCAGTACTTC	CASSGGEQYF
TRBV19	-	-	TRBJ1-1	TGTGCCAGTAGTTCATCCGGTGAATCTTTCTTT	CASSSSGESFF
TRBV11-2	-	-	TRBJ1-5	TGTGCCAGCAGCCCCGGCGGGGGCCCTTATAGCAATCAGCCCCAGCATTTT	CASSPGGGPYSNQPQHF
TRBV6-5	-	-	TRBJ2-1	TGTGCCAGCCGCCCCTATGGCTACAATGAGCAGTTCTTC	CASRPYGYNEQFF
TRBV7-9	-	TRBD1	TRBJ2-7	TGTGCCAGCAGAAGAAACACTTACCGGGACAGGGATCGCGAGCAGTACTTC	CASRRNTYRDRDREQYF
TRBV6-1	-	TRBD2	TRBJ2-5	TGTGCCAGCAGTGAACTAGCGGGGGCGCCCGGGACCCAGTACTTC	CASSELAGAPGTQYF
TRBV6-5	once	TRBD2	TRBJ2-7	TGTGCCAGCAGAGTCGCTAGCGGGGGAACCTACGAGCAGTACTTC	CASRVASGGTYEQYF
TRBV10-3	-	TRBD2	TRBJ2-1	TGTGCCATCAGTGAGGTGGGAGGGCCAAATGAGCAGTTCTTC	CAISEVGGPNEQFF
TRBV5-4	-	TRBD2	TRBJ2-1	TGTGCCAGCAGCTTGGGGAAGGGACTAGCGGACGGGGTGAATGAGCAGTTCTTC	CASSLGKGLADGVNEQFF
TRBV29-1	-	-	TRBJ1-1	TGCAGCGTTGATGCGGGTGGAACTGAAGCTTTCTTT	CSVDAGGTEAFF
TRBV19	-	TRBD1	TRBJ1-5	TGTGCCAGTACCTCGGGACAGCAAAATCAGCCCCAGCATTTT	CASTSGQQNQPQHF
TRBV4-3	-	TRBD1	TRBJ2-6	TGCGCCAGCAGCCCCGATACTACAGGGGATGGGGCCAACGTCCTGACTTTC	CASSPDTTGDGANVLTF
TRBV2	-	TRBD1	TRBJ1-3	TGTGCCAGCAGCCTGGACAGGGGGACGGGAAACACCATATATTTT	CASSLDRGTGNTIYF
TRBV29-1	once	TRBD1	TRBJ1-1	TGCAGCTCCCACAGGGGCTTGAACACTGAAGCTTTCTTT	CSSHRGLNTEAFF
TRBV11-2	-	-	TRBJ2-7	TGTGCCAGCAGCTTTGCGGGAACCCACGAGCAGTACTTC	CASSFAGTHEQYF
TRBV5-6	-	TRBD1	TRBJ2-7	TGTGCCAGCAGCGACGCCGGTGGACAGGGGGGCCACGAGCAGTACTTC	CASSDAGGQGGHEQYF
TRBV27	-	TRBD2	TRBJ2-7	TGTGCCAGCAGTAACCTGAGACTAGCGGTACCCTACGAGCAGTACTTC	CASSNLRLAVPYEQYF